The 25 T cell receptor beta chains below were found in one sample sequenced in a study of cytomegalovirus exposure and HLA in healthy donors (dated by TCRdb to about 2017). The library was made by the immunoSEQ multiplex PCR assay. TCRdb re-hosts the immuneACCESS table, in-frame sequences only. Its copies lack some clones; in the studies checked, an unresolved V gene accounts for under half of them, and the cause for the rest is not known. Within this sample are 200,000 to 300,000 clones, with 90% of them counted one time only. Jointly, the top ten make up 3.1% of the sample. The specimen sequenced was PBMCs. All receptors come from a woman aged 30 to 39 in good health and CMV-seronegative.

The V call is TRBV6-5, the J call TRBJ2-3; 10 nucleotides line up with TRBD2. CDR3 length: 15 amino acids. V lost 5 bases, J lost 2 bases, and 4 bases stayed unmatched. Germline CDR1 MNHEY, CDR2 SVGAGI. CDR3 loop: CASSTTSGATDTQYF. CDR3 nucleotides: TGTGCCAGCAGTACTACTAGCGGGGCCACAGATACGCAGTATTTT.

The chain is built from TRBV6-5 and TRBJ1-2; possible D gene TRBD1, 6 bases. The V and J ends lost 9 bases and 8 bases respectively, with 13 bases between them. Germline V gene data show CDR1 as MNHEY and CDR2 as SVGAGI. The length of the CDR3 is 11 residues. This chain's CDR3 is CARNRARGYTF. The CDR3 nucleotides are TGTGCCAGGAACAGGGCTCGGGGCTACACCTTC.

The rearrangement links TRBV28 to TRBJ2-1; the match to TRBD2 covers 10 bases. CDR1 and CDR2 from the germline V gene are MDHEN and SYDVKM. V was clipped by 1 base and J by 6 bases; unmatched bases: 3. This CDR3 has 15 amino acids. CDR3 in amino acids: CASSLSSGRGNEQFF. CDR3 nucleotide sequence: TGTGCCAGCAGTTTATCCAGCGGGAGGGGCAATGAGCAGTTCTTC.

J is TRBJ2-1 and V is TRBV18, with D possibly matching TRBD1 (6 bases). Germline CDR1 KGHSH, CDR2 LQKENI. With 4 bases removed from V and 1 base from J, the gap between germline ends came to 11 bases. This CDR3 spans 15 amino acids. Here the CDR3 DNA reads TGTGCCAGCTCACTCAGACAGGAGTCCTACAATGAGCAGTTCTTC. Translation gives CASSLRQESYNEQFF.

In this sample, this clone turned up once. This chain uses TRBV19 with TRBJ2-5; D is perhaps TRBD1 (6 bases). Germline lookup yields CDR1 LNHDA and CDR2 SQIVND (reference sequence). The CDR3 is 13 amino acids. V lost 3 bases and J lost 4, with 9 bases in between. CDR3 protein: CASSMLRGETQYF. CDR3 in DNA: TGTGCCAGTAGTATGCTCAGGGGAGAGACCCAGTACTTC.

The V gene is TRBV5-1, the J gene TRBJ2-2; D not certain. This CDR3 is 12 amino acids long. V lost 4 bases to trimming and J lost 5 bases, with 6 bases between them. Germline loops: CDR1 SGHRS, CDR2 YFSETQ. CDR3 nucleotides: TGCGCCAGCAGCCCTGCTACCGGGGAGCTGTTTTTT. Protein sequence: CASSPATGELFF.

The chain carries TRBV10-3 and TRBJ1-1; TRBD1 aligns across 8 bases. J lost 3 bases, V lost 6 bases, and 3 bases had no gene match. Germline lookup yields CDR1 ENHRY and CDR2 SYGVKD. This CDR3 has 13 residues. CDR3 DNA sequence: TGTGCCATCAGGGGACAGGTGTACACTGAAGCTTTCTTT. This encodes CAIRGQVYTEAFF.

This sequence joins TRBV7-7 and TRBJ2-2, with D unresolved. The germline CDR1 and CDR2 sequences are SSHAT and FNYEAQ (reference sequence). The CDR3 extends over 14 amino acids. V lost 1 base to trimming and J lost 5 bases, with 8 bases between them. CDR3 in DNA: TGTGCCAGCAGCTTAGGGGTTTTAACCGGGGAGCTGTTTTTT. Its translation is CASSLGVLTGELFF.

This clone came up a few times. This sequence joins TRBV10-3 and TRBJ2-3, with D possibly being TRBD2 (6 bases). Per the germline V gene, CDR1 is ENHRY and CDR2 is SYGVKD. This CDR3 comprises 15 residues. The V end lost 0 bases, the J end lost 3 bases, and 10 bases lay between the germline ends. The CDR3 sequence is CAISESYAGTDTQYF. Written as DNA, the CDR3 is TGTGCCATCAGTGAGTCGTATGCGGGGACAGATACGCAGTATTTT.

This chain connects TRBV27 to TRBJ2-1; 13 nucleotides match TRBD2. From germline, CDR1 is MNHEY and CDR2 SMNVEV (reference sequence). With 9 bases clipped from V and 10 bases from J, the junction kept 9 bases outside the gene matches. This CDR3 is 14 amino acids long. The CDR3 DNA is TGTGCCAGTGCACTAGCGGGAGGGTTTGGCGAGCAGTTCTTC. It specifies CASALAGGFGEQFF.

This chain connects TRBV11-2 to TRBJ2-1, with D uncertain. The CDR3 contains 12 residues. Looked up from germline, CDR1 is SGHAT and CDR2 is FQNNGV. The germline V and J ends were trimmed by 5 bases and 1 base, with 3 bases remaining between them. CDR3 protein: CASSPSYNEQFF. The CDR3 region has the DNA TGTGCCAGCAGCCCTTCCTACAATGAGCAGTTCTTC.

The genes are TRBV12-5 and TRBJ2-6; D is possibly TRBD1 (6 bases). V lost 3 bases to trimming and J lost 2 bases, with 23 bases between them. CDR1 is LGHNT and CDR2 is FRNRAP in the germline V gene. The CDR3 extends over 20 amino acids. This chain's CDR3 is CASGFLTARGPLPGANVLTF. The CDR3 coding sequence is TGTGCTAGTGGTTTCCTCACCGCCAGGGGCCCGCTCCCTGGGGCCAACGTCCTGACTTTC.

The rearrangement joins TRBV4-1 to TRBJ2-1; 9 nucleotides match TRBD2. Trimming removed 6 bases from V and 7 bases from J; junction bases left unmatched: 10. The CDR3 is made up of 15 amino acids. Looked up from germline, CDR1 is MGHRA and CDR2 is YSYEKL. The CDR3 loop reads CASSFIAGEGNEQFF. CDR3 DNA sequence: TGCGCCAGCAGTTTCATAGCGGGAGAGGGTAATGAGCAGTTCTTC.

This chain joins TRBV4-3 and TRBJ2-5, with D possibly matching TRBD2 (7 bases). The CDR3 spans 17 residues. Looked up from germline, CDR1 is LGHNA and CDR2 is YSLEER. V gave up 0 bases and J gave up 5 bases, with 19 bases separating them. The CDR3 region has the DNA TGCGCCAGCAGCCAAGAGCGGTTCGGGGGGCTGCGGGAGACCCAGTACTTC. Translating gives CASSQERFGGLRETQYF.

V gene TRBV19 combines with J gene TRBJ2-3; 10 bases are a match to TRBD1. V was pared by 3 bases and J by 7 bases, with 13 bases of the junction left unmatched. Looked up from germline, CDR1 is LNHDA and CDR2 is SQIVND (reference sequence). The CDR3 is 17 amino acids. CDR3 protein: CASSMDRTGGLINTQYF. The CDR3 DNA is TGTGCCAGTAGTATGGATAGGACAGGGGGTTTGATAAATACGCAGTATTTT. Supplemented by reference TRBV19 and TRBJ2-3, the full variable domain reads DGGITQSPKYLFRKEGQNVTLSCEQNLNHDAMYWYRQDPGQGLRLIYYSQIVNDFQKGDIAEGYSVSREKKESFPLTVTSAQKNPTAFYLCASSMDRTGGLINTQYFGPGTRLTVL.

The chain has TRBV4-2 and TRBJ2-3; TRBD2 matches 10 bases. This CDR3 spans 15 amino acids. The germline V gene encodes CDR1 LGHNA and CDR2 YNFKEQ. The V and J ends lost 4 bases and 1 base, in that order; junction bases with no gene match: 2. The DNA of the CDR3 is TGTGCCAGCAGCCCCGGACTAGCGGGCACAGATACGCAGTATTTT. Encoded protein: CASSPGLAGTDTQYF.

The gene calls are TRBV9 and TRBJ1-5; D unresolved. Per germline, CDR1 SGDLS and CDR2 YYNGEE. The CDR3 extends over 15 amino acids. Trimming removed 2 bases from V and 0 bases from J, with 9 bases in between. CDR3 DNA: TGTGCCAGCAGCGTTTCACCTTATAGCAATCAGCCCCAGCATTTT. As protein: CASSVSPYSNQPQHF. The full variable domain, rest sourced from reference TRBV9 and TRBJ1-5, is DSGVTQTPKHLITATGQRVTLRCSPRSGDLSVYWYQQSLDQGLQFLIQYYNGEERAKGNILERFSAQQFPDLHSELNLSSLELGDSALYFCASSVSPYSNQPQHFGDGTRLSIL.

The chain links TRBV5-1 to TRBJ2-1; D is possibly TRBD2 (6 bases). Germline V gives CDR1 SGHRS, CDR2 YFSETQ. This CDR3 is 15 amino acids long. V was trimmed by 1 base and J by 6 bases, leaving 14 bases between them. CDR3 coding DNA: TGCGCCAGCAGCTTGAGGGCGGGGCCTGGCAATGAGCAGTTCTTC. Translation: CASSLRAGPGNEQFF.

CDR3 nucleotides: TGTGCCTGGAGTGTATTAGGGGGAGAGACCCAGTACTTC. Its translation is CAWSVLGGETQYF. The genes are TRBV30 and TRBJ2-5, with D maybe TRBD1 (6 bases). The CDR3 has 13 amino acids. Germline V gene sequence: CDR1 GTSNPN, CDR2 SVGIG (reference sequence). V was trimmed by 0 bases and J by 4 bases, leaving 9 bases between them.

The chain is built from TRBV6-5 and TRBJ2-3; the D gene is possibly TRBD2 (6 bases). Germline CDR1 MNHEY, CDR2 SVGAGI. V dropped 8 bases and J dropped 3 bases, with 18 bases sitting between them. This CDR3 comprises 15 residues. CDR3 sequence: CASVRTGAGTDTQYF. The CDR3, as DNA: TGTGCCAGCGTTAGAACGGGAGCTGGGACAGATACGCAGTATTTT.

This clone was seen a few times. The chain is built from TRBV4-1 and TRBJ2-7; TRBD1 matches 8 bases. V dropped 3 bases and J dropped 0; count of bases not matched to a gene: 1. CDR1 is MGHRA and CDR2 is YSYEKL in the germline V gene. There are 14 residues in the CDR3. CDR3 loop: CASSHGQGSYEQYF. The CDR3 bases are TGCGCCAGCAGCCATGGACAGGGCTCCTACGAGCAGTACTTC.

This chain links TRBV7-3 with TRBJ2-3, with no clear D. Germline CDR1 reads SGHTA; CDR2 reads FQGTGA. CDR3 size: 15 residues. V shed 4 bases and J shed 1 base, with 12 bases lying between them. The CDR3 is CASSSFMGGTDTQYF. Here the CDR3 DNA reads TGTGCCAGCAGCTCCTTCATGGGCGGCACAGATACGCAGTATTTT.

The V and J genes are TRBV7-2 and TRBJ2-4, with 8 positions matching TRBD2. Germline lookup yields CDR1 SGHTA and CDR2 FQGNSA. The CDR3 is 18 residues long. V was pared by 5 bases and J by 1 base, with 13 bases of the junction left unmatched. CDR3 in amino acids: CASSPFVERERAKNIQYF. The CDR3 DNA reads TGTGCCAGCAGCCCCTTCGTCGAGCGGGAGAGGGCCAAAAACATTCAGTACTTC.

CDR3 DNA sequence: TGTGCCAGCAGCTTGTATGTGGGAGTGGGCACCGGGGAGCTGTTTTTT. Translating it yields CASSLYVGVGTGELFF. The V and J genes are TRBV5-4 and TRBJ2-2; D is perhaps TRBD2 (5 bases). Germline V gene lookup returns CDR1 SGHNT and CDR2 YYREEE (reference sequence). The CDR3 length is 16 residues. V lost 1 base and J 4 bases, leaving 14 bases between the germline ends.

The chain links TRBV7-9 to TRBJ2-7; TRBD1 matches 11 bases. With 5 bases clipped from V and 3 bases from J, the junction kept 6 bases outside the gene matches. CDR1 is SEHNR, CDR2 FQNEAQ, per germline (reference sequence). The CDR3 contains 15 residues. The CDR3 DNA sequence: TGTGCCAGCAGCCCGTGGGGGACAGGGGGCTACGAGCAGTACTTC. It is translated as CASSPWGTGGYEQYF.